The 5 T cell receptor beta chains in this list originate from one sample, sequenced in a study of blood T cells in healthy people across ages. Using a J-beta primer mix together with a sample-barcoded 5' primer, a second PCR was run for 7 to 11 cycles. Using its own MiXCR run on the 5' RACE reads, TCRdb lists one record per CDR3 protein. This sample has approximately 580,000 distinct CDR3 sequences, with more than 20% found just once. These data also formed part of another study, on T cells of mothers and their children.

Sample: blood. The receptors shown here come from a boy aged 5 to 17 in good health.

This clonotype was seen a handful of times. This sequence joins TRBV4-2 and TRBJ2-5; TRBD2 might be the D (6 bases). The V end was cut by 1 base, the J end by 5 bases, with 11 bases between. The length of the CDR3 is 14 residues. Germline V CDR1 and CDR2: LGHNA, YNFKEQ. The CDR3 DNA reads TGTGCCAGCAGCCAAGTGTCAGGGAGGGAGACCCAGTACTTC. Translated, it gives CASSQVSGRETQYF.

This clonotype has just a few counts. This rearrangement joins TRBV12-3 or TRBV12-4 to TRBJ2-5, with D perhaps TRBD1 or TRBD2 (5 bases each). The DNA end lines up better with TRBJ2-1; the J call may be wrong. This CDR3 is 14 amino acids long. As DNA, the CDR3 is TGTGCCAGCAGTTTCTGGGGACCCCCTGGTGAGCAGTTCTTC. Translated: CASSFWGPPGEQFF.

In this sample, this clonotype turned up a few times. The DNA of the CDR3 is TGTGCCAGCAGTTCGTCGGGACTAGCGGGGGCGAAAAACATTCAGTACTTC. Amino acids: CASSSSGLAGAKNIQYF. The rearrangement joins TRBV6-5 to TRBJ2-4; 14 bases agree with TRBD2. Germline CDR1 is MNHEY and CDR2 is SVGAGI. The CDR3 loop spans 17 amino acids. Trimming removed 4 bases from V and 4 bases from J; junction bases left unmatched: 6.

This clonotype was recorded a few times. V usage is TRBV5-5 and J usage is TRBJ1-1; TRBD1 might be the D (5 bases). Germline values: CDR1 SGHKS, CDR2 YYEKEE (reference sequence). The V end lost 0 bases, the J end lost 4 bases, and 10 bases lay between the germline ends. The CDR3 totals 14 residues. For the CDR3, the DNA is TGTGCCAGCAGCTTGGACAGGTTTAGCACTGAAGCTTTCTTT. Protein: CASSLDRFSTEAFF.

The rearrangement joins TRBV7-3 to TRBJ2-1; 9 positions agree with TRBD2. There are 16 residues in the CDR3. Germline values: CDR1 SGHTA, CDR2 FQGTGA. Trimming at V came to 5 bases and at J to 2 bases, leaving 7 bases not matched to a gene. The CDR3 region has the DNA TGTGCCAGCAGCCCCGCTAGCGGGGTCCCCTACAATGAGCAGTTCTTC. This codes for CASSPASGVPYNEQFF.